Each of the 2 T cell receptor beta chains below was sequenced from the same sample in a study of human T cells and chemical hapten exposure. Time point: patch test 1, 2 weeks after DPC sensitization. Stated treatment: therapeutic diphenylcyclopropenone sensitization with weekly scalp DPC. TCRdb independently ran MiXCR on the RACE reads; one entry per CDR3 protein. This table holds 150,000 to 200,000 distinct CDR3 sequences, approximately 14% found once. The material sequenced was whole blood, taken in connection with sensitization to the hapten diphenylcyclopropenone (DPC). Source of these receptors: a woman aged 30 to 39 with alopecia areata. Some clones in this sample may be carry-over from other donors' samples.

The V gene is TRBV2, the J gene TRBJ2-7; 7 nucleotides line up with TRBD1. V gave up 2 bases and J gave up 6 bases; unmatched junction bases: 1. Germline lookup yields CDR1 SNHLY and CDR2 FYNNEI. The CDR3 extends over 12 amino acids. In DNA, the CDR3 is TGTGCCAGCAGTGAATCAGGGGGCGAGCAGTACTTC. This encodes CASSESGGEQYF.

There are many counts of this clonotype. The chain carries TRBV5-5 and TRBJ2-7; D is unclear. This CDR3 spans 11 amino acids. V lost 5 bases to trimming and J lost 3 bases, with 6 bases between them. Germline V gene lookup returns CDR1 SGHKS and CDR2 YYEKEE (reference sequence). The CDR3 sequence is CASSLVYEQYF. CDR3 DNA sequence: TGTGCCAGCAGTTTAGTCTACGAGCAGTACTTC.